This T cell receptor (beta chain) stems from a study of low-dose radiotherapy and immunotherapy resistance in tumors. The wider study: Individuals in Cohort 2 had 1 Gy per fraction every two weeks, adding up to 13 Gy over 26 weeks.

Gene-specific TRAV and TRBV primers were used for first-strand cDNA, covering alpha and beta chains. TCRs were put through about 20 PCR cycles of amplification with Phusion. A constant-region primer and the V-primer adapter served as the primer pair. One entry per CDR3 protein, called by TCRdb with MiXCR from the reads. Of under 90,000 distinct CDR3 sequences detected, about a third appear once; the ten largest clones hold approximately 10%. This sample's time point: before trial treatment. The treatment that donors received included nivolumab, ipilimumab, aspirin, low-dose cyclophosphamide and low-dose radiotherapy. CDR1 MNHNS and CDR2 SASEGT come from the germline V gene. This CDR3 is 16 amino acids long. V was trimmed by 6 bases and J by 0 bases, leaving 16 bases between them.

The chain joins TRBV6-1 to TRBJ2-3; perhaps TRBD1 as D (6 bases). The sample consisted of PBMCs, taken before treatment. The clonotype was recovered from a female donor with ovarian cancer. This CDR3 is CASSHKDRSSTDTQYF. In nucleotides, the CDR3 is TGTGCCAGCAGCCATAAGGACAGATCTAGCACAGATACGCAGTATTTT.